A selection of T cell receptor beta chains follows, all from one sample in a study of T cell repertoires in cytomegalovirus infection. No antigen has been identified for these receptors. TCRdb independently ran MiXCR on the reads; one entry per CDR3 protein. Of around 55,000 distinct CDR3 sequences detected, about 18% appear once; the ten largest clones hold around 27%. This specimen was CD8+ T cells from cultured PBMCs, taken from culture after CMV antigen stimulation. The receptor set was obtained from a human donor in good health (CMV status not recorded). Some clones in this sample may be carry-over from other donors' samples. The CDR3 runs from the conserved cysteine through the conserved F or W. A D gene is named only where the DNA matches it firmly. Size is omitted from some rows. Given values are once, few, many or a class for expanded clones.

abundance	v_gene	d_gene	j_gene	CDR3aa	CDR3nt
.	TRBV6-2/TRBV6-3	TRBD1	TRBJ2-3	CASSYGGQGSDTQYF	TGTGCCAGCAGTTATGGGGGACAGGGGTCAGATACGCAGTATTTT
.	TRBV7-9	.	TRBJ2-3	CASSPPGSGTDTQYF	TGTGCCAGCAGCCCCCCCGGGAGTGGGACAGATACGCAGTATTTT
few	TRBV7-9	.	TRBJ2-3	CASSLELATQYF	TGTGCCAGCAGCTTAGAATTGGCGACGCAGTATTTT
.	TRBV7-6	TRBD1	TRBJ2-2	CASSLRTGTNTGELFF	TGTGCCAGCAGCTTACGGACAGGGACCAACACCGGGGAGCTGTTTTTT
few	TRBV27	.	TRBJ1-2	CASSLSGEANYGYTF	TGTGCCAGCAGTTTATCGGGGGAGGCCAACTATGGCTACACCTTC
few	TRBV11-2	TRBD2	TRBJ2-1	CASSLATAGGLVYNEQFF	TGTGCCAGCAGCTTAGCAACCGCGGGAGGGCTCGTGTACAATGAGCAGTTCTTC
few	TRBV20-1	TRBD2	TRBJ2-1	CSARDRKRGSFSNEQFF	TGCAGTGCTAGAGATAGGAAGCGGGGGAGCTTTTCCAATGAGCAGTTCTTC
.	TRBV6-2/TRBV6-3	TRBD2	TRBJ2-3	CASRQTSGQAPSTDTQYF	TGTGCCAGCAGGCAGACTAGCGGGCAGGCCCCCAGCACAGATACGCAGTATTTT
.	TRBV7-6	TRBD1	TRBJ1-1	CASSENRGTEAFF	TGTGCCAGCAGCGAGAACAGGGGCACTGAAGCTTTCTTT
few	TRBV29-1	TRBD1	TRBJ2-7	CSVAPGDRDSYEQYF	TGCAGCGTTGCCCCCGGCGACAGGGATTCCTACGAGCAGTACTTC
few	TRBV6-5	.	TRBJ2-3	CASSYGTSTMGTQYF	TGTGCCAGCAGTTACGGGACATCTACAATGGGTACGCAGTATTTT
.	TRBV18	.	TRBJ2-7	CASSEGDEQYF	TGTGCCAGCTCGGAAGGGGACGAGCAGTACTTC
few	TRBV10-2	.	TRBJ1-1	CASSWGDTEAFF	TGCGCCAGCAGCTGGGGGGACACTGAAGCTTTCTTT
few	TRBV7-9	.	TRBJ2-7	CASRPVVSYEQYF	TGTGCCAGCAGGCCGGTTGTCTCCTACGAGCAGTACTTC
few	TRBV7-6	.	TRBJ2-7	CASSYGTGVIGYEQYF	TGTGCCAGCAGCTACGGTACTGGGGTAATCGGCTACGAGCAGTACTTC
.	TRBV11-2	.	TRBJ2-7	CASSLRASYEQYF	TGTGCCAGCAGCTTGAGGGCCTCCTACGAGCAGTACTTC
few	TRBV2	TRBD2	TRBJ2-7	CASSLTSDLGEQYF	TGTGCCAGCAGTCTTACTAGCGACCTTGGAGAGCAGTACTTC
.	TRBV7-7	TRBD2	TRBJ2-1	CASSPEGTSLYNEQFF	TGTGCCAGCAGCCCGGAGGGGACTAGCCTCTACAATGAGCAGTTCTTC
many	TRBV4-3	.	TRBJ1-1	CASSQGRTADEAFF	TGCGCCAGCAGCCAAGGGAGGACAGCCGATGAAGCTTTCTTT
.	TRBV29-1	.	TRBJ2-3	CSVEERWTSTDTQYF	TGCAGCGTTGAAGAACGATGGACTAGCACAGATACGCAGTATTTT
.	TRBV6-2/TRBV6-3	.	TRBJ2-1	CASGLSYNEQFF	TGTGCCAGTGGACTGTCCTACAATGAGCAGTTCTTC
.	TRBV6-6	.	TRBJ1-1	CASSFSEMNTEAFF	TGTGCCAGCAGCTTTTCAGAAATGAACACTGAAGCTTTCTTT
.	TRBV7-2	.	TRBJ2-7	CASSPRDKAYYEQYF	TGTGCCAGCAGCCCCCGGGACAAAGCTTACTACGAGCAGTACTTC
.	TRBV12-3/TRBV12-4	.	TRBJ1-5	CASTLSGNQPQHF	TGTGCCAGCACCCTTTCGGGAAATCAGCCCCAGCATTTT
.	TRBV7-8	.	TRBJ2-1	CASSLARTRKNNEQFF	TGTGCCAGCAGCTTAGCGCGAACTAGAAAAAACAATGAGCAGTTCTTC
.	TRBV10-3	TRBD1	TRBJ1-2	CAINTAGTESYGYTF	TGTGCCATCAACACCGCCGGGACAGAGAGCTATGGCTACACCTTC
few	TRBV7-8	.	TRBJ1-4	CASSEGVPNEKLFF	TGTGCCAGCAGCGAGGGTGTGCCTAATGAAAAACTGTTTTTT
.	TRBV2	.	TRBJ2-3	CASSEVRTSTDTQYF	TGTGCCAGCAGTGAAGTTCGTACTAGCACAGATACGCAGTATTTT
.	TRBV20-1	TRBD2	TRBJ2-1	CSARPSPGLAGGWILDEQFF	TGCAGTGCTAGGCCCTCCCCGGGACTAGCGGGAGGGTGGATCCTCGATGAGCAGTTCTTC
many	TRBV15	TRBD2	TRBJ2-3	CATSRAGGPDTQYF	TGTGCCACCAGCAGAGCGGGGGGGCCAGATACGCAGTATTTT
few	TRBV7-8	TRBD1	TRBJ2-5	CASSVWGQGEETQYF	TGTGCCAGCAGCGTCTGGGGACAGGGGGAAGAGACCCAGTACTTC
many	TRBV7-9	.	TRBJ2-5	CASSTGTRWETQYF	TGTGCCAGCAGCACCGGGACGAGGTGGGAGACCCAGTACTTC
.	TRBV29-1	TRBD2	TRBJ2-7	CSVEGGSAYEQYF	TGCAGCGTTGAAGGCGGGAGCGCCTACGAGCAGTACTTC
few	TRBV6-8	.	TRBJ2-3	CASTPGSGTDTQYF	TGTGCCAGCACCCCCGGGAGCGGCACAGATACGCAGTATTTT
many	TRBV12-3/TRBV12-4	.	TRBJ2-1	CASSLGETYNEQFF	TGTGCCAGCAGTTTAGGGGAGACTTACAATGAGCAGTTCTTC
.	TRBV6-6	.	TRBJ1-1	CASRPRTGLRNTEAFF	TGTGCCAGCAGGCCCAGAACGGGACTGAGGAACACTGAAGCTTTCTTT
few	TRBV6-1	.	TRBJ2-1	CASSERSSYNEQFF	TGTGCCAGCAGTGAGAGAAGCTCCTACAATGAGCAGTTCTTC
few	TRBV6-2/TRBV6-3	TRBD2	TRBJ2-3	CASTHTSGVRRGTDTQYF	TGTGCCAGCACCCACACTAGCGGGGTACGCCGTGGAACAGATACGCAGTATTTT
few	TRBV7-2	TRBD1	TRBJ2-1	CASSLGAGDRGYNEQFF	TGTGCCAGCAGCTTAGGGGCCGGGGACAGAGGATACAATGAGCAGTTCTTC
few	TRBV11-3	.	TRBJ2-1	CASSSDPRPKAYNEQFF	TGTGCCAGCAGTTCAGATCCCCGACCGAAGGCCTACAATGAGCAGTTCTTC
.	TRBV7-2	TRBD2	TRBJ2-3	CASSYPFTSGSLLEDTQYF	TGTGCCAGCAGCTACCCCTTCACTAGCGGGAGCCTCCTAGAAGATACGCAGTATTTT
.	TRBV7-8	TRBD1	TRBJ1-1	CASRLDRGNTEAFF	TGTGCCAGCAGACTTGACAGGGGGAACACTGAAGCTTTCTTT
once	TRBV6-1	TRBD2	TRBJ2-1	CASMVVGGPANEQFF	TGTGCCAGTATGGTGGTGGGAGGGCCCGCGAATGAGCAGTTCTTC
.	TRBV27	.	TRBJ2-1	CASKAPMGSAIVYNEQFF	TGTGCCAGCAAAGCCCCCATGGGGTCGGCGATAGTCTACAATGAGCAGTTCTTC
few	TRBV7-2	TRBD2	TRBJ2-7	CASSTRTSAPGEQYF	TGTGCCAGCAGCACACGGACTAGCGCACCAGGGGAGCAGTACTTC
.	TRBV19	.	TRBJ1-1	CASSIMGSGSEAFF	TGTGCCAGTAGTATAATGGGTTCCGGATCTGAAGCTTTCTTT